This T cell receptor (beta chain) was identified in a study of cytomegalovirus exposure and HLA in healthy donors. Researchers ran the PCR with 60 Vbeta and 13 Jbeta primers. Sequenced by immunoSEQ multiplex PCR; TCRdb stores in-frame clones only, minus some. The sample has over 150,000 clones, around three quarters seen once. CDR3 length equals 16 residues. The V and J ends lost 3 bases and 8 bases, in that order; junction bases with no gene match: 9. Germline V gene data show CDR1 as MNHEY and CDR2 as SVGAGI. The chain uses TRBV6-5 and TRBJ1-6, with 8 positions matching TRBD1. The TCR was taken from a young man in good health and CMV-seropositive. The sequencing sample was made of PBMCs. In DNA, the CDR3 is TGTGCCAGCAGTTATTCAGCAGGGGGCCTATATTCACCCCTCCACTTT. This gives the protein CASSYSAGGLYSPLHF.